The T cell receptor beta chain described here comes from a study of cytomegalovirus exposure and HLA in healthy donors. Study-level findings and limits: The likely explanation for a cluster of highly shared sequence variants was sequencing artifact.

CDR1 is SQVTM, CDR2 ANQGSEA, per germline. This CDR3 comprises 12 residues. After removal of 7 bases from V and 5 bases from J, the junction contained 5 bases not matched to a gene. The study ran its PCR with 60 Vbeta and 13 Jbeta primers. Some clones are missing from TCRdb's copy, which holds only in-frame ones; the method was immunoSEQ multiplex PCR. Among roughly 100,000 clones listed, roughly 79% were seen once. All donors participated as healthy donors of bone marrow. About this clone: The antigen remains undetermined.

Sequencing was performed on PBMCs. The source is a man aged 35 to 55 in good health and CMV-seronegative. The genes are TRBV29-1 and TRBJ1-5; 7 bases match TRBD1. The CDR3 DNA follows: TGCAGCGCAAAGCAGGGGGATCAGCCCCAGCATTTT. This encodes CSAKQGDQPQHF.